This T cell receptor (beta chain) is drawn from a study of CD8+ T cells in alopecia areata. Notes on this clone: Its cognate antigen is unknown.

Reverse transcribed after extraction, RNA yielded cDNA as the sequencing template. Profiled with immunoSEQ multiplex PCR; TCRdb holds only in-frame clones, not every one. Of around 35,000 clones listed, 45% to 65% are singletons. Study outcomes and limitations: Lesional tissue from the scalp (especially in alopecia totalis/universalis) showed higher clonality than normal scalp.

CD4+ cells from five patients were sorted into CD25+CD127- cells. The receptor comes from a human donor with alopecia areata. Sequencing input: CD4+ Tregs sorted from blood.

CDR3 region: CAWSVPGQGLGNTIYF. CDR3 nucleotides: TGTGCCTGGAGTGTGCCGGGACAGGGATTGGGAAACACCATATATTTT. The V and J genes are TRBV30 and TRBJ1-3, with 9 nucleotides matching TRBD1. The CDR3 sequence is 16 residues long. Germline-derived CDR1 and CDR2 are GTSNPN and SVGIG (reference sequence). V lost 0 bases and J lost 4; bases outside the gene matches: 7.